The entry that follows covers one TCR beta chain sequence. Its target is not known. This specimen belongs to a study of glioma-infiltrating T cells. Overall study findings and caveats: Tissue-blood divergence was below expectation in non-neoplastic patients, above in gliomas.

Amplification of TCR alpha and beta CDR3 regions from RNA used iRepertoire nested multiplex PCR. Each CDR3 protein gets one entry after TCRdb re-called the multiplex PCR reads with MiXCR. Among under 150,000 distinct CDR3 sequences listed, more than 35% were seen once. This CDR3 has 13 amino acids. The V and J ends lost 2 bases and 6 bases, in that order; junction bases with no gene match: 2. The germline gives CDR1 KGHDR, CDR2 SFDVKD. The sequence was obtained from a human donor with low-grade glioma or glioblastoma, undergoing nonglioma brain surgery, or in good health (not recorded which). Sequencing used glioma tissue, nonneoplastic brain tissue, or PBMCs (not recorded which). J is TRBJ2-7 and V is TRBV24-1, with 8 bases lining up with TRBD1. This CDR3 is CATSDSTGGEQYF. The CDR3 DNA sequence: TGTGCCACCAGTGATTCAACAGGGGGCGAGCAGTACTTC.